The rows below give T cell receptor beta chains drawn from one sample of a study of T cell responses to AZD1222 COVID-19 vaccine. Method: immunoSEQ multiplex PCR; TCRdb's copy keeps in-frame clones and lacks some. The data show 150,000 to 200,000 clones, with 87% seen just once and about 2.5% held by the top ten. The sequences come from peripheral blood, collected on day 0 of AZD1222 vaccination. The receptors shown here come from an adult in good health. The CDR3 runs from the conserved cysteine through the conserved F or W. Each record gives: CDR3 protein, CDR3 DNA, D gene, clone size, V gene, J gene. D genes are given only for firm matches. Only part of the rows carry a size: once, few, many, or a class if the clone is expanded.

CDR3 protein: CASSLNLAGGSQETQYF
CDR3 DNA: TGTGCCAGCAGCTTAAATCTAGCGGGAGGATCCCAAGAGACCCAGTACTTC
D gene: TRBD2
clone size: NA
V gene: TRBV7-2
J gene: TRBJ2-5

CDR3 protein: CATSSWDRGDYGYTF
CDR3 DNA: TGTGCCACCAGCAGCTGGGACAGGGGGGACTATGGCTACACCTTC
D gene: TRBD1
clone size: NA
V gene: TRBV15
J gene: TRBJ1-2

CDR3 protein: CASSGRSVISNQPQHF
CDR3 DNA: TGTGCCAGCAGTGGCCGGTCGGTCATTAGCAATCAGCCCCAGCATTTT
D gene: NA
clone size: once
V gene: TRBV28
J gene: TRBJ1-5

CDR3 protein: CASSLGLEETQYF
CDR3 DNA: TGTGCCAGCAGTTTAGGACTAGAAGAGACCCAGTACTTC
D gene: NA
clone size: NA
V gene: TRBV12-3/TRBV12-4
J gene: TRBJ2-5

CDR3 protein: CASSQVQTYEQYF
CDR3 DNA: TGTGCCAGCAGCCAAGTCCAGACCTACGAGCAGTACTTC
D gene: NA
clone size: NA
V gene: TRBV3-1/TRBV3-2
J gene: TRBJ2-7

CDR3 protein: CASRLRDRGYEQYF
CDR3 DNA: TGTGCCAGCAGGCTCCGGGACAGGGGCTACGAGCAGTACTTC
D gene: TRBD1
clone size: few
V gene: TRBV11-2
J gene: TRBJ2-7

CDR3 protein: CASAGHSLANYGYTF
CDR3 DNA: TGTGCCAGCGCCGGCCACAGTCTAGCTAACTATGGCTACACCTTC
D gene: NA
clone size: NA
V gene: TRBV6-5
J gene: TRBJ1-2

CDR3 protein: CASSQNGRGNTEAFF
CDR3 DNA: TGCGCCAGCAGCCAGAACGGACGAGGGAACACTGAAGCTTTCTTT
D gene: NA
clone size: NA
V gene: TRBV5-1
J gene: TRBJ1-1

CDR3 protein: CASSVDPPGGGNIQYF
CDR3 DNA: TGTGCCAGCAGCGTAGACCCTCCGGGTGGTGGAAACATTCAGTACTTC
D gene: NA
clone size: NA
V gene: TRBV9
J gene: TRBJ2-4

CDR3 protein: CAIRTNTNYGYTF
CDR3 DNA: TGTGCCATCAGGACTAACACAAACTATGGCTACACCTTC
D gene: NA
clone size: NA
V gene: TRBV10-3
J gene: TRBJ1-2

CDR3 protein: CASSSLRVPNSPLHF
CDR3 DNA: TGTGCCAGCAGTTCGCTGAGGGTGCCTAATTCACCCCTCCACTTT
D gene: NA
clone size: NA
V gene: TRBV28
J gene: TRBJ1-6

CDR3 protein: CASSKNRGGYTF
CDR3 DNA: TGTGCCAGCAGCAAAAACAGGGGTGGCTACACCTTC
D gene: TRBD1
clone size: NA
V gene: TRBV12-3/TRBV12-4
J gene: TRBJ1-2

CDR3 protein: CATRSGMNTEAFF
CDR3 DNA: TGTGCCACCAGAAGTGGTATGAACACTGAAGCTTTCTTT
D gene: NA
clone size: NA
V gene: TRBV24-1
J gene: TRBJ1-1

CDR3 protein: CASSPPNTLGEQYF
CDR3 DNA: TGTGCCAGCAGCCCCCCGAACACTCTAGGAGAGCAGTACTTC
D gene: NA
clone size: few
V gene: TRBV5-6
J gene: TRBJ2-7

CDR3 protein: CASRPDREQPQHF
CDR3 DNA: TGTGCCAGCCGACCTGACAGGGAACAGCCCCAGCATTTT
D gene: TRBD1
clone size: NA
V gene: TRBV2
J gene: TRBJ1-5

CDR3 protein: CASSYSGRIGYGYTF
CDR3 DNA: TGTGCCAGCAGTTACTCCGGCAGGATTGGCTATGGCTACACCTTC
D gene: NA
clone size: NA
V gene: TRBV6-2/TRBV6-3
J gene: TRBJ1-2

CDR3 protein: CASRSIASGANVLTF
CDR3 DNA: TGTGCCAGCAGATCGATAGCGTCTGGGGCCAACGTCCTGACTTTC
D gene: NA
clone size: NA
V gene: TRBV6-5
J gene: TRBJ2-6

CDR3 protein: CASSHNMGQVVGQPQHF
CDR3 DNA: TGTGCCAGCAGCCACAATATGGGACAGGTGGTGGGTCAGCCCCAGCATTTT
D gene: TRBD1
clone size: NA
V gene: TRBV28
J gene: TRBJ1-5

CDR3 protein: CARTGSRYEQYF
CDR3 DNA: TGTGCCCGAACGGGGAGTCGCTACGAGCAGTACTTC
D gene: NA
clone size: NA
V gene: TRBV12-3/TRBV12-4
J gene: TRBJ2-7

CDR3 protein: CASTAGPGNTIYF
CDR3 DNA: TGTGCCAGTACGGCCGGGCCTGGAAACACCATATATTTT
D gene: NA
clone size: NA
V gene: TRBV19
J gene: TRBJ1-3

CDR3 protein: CASTPPGPGWGEKLFF
CDR3 DNA: TGTGCCAGCACCCCCCCCGGCCCAGGCTGGGGTGAAAAACTGTTTTTT
D gene: NA
clone size: NA
V gene: TRBV28
J gene: TRBJ1-4

CDR3 protein: CAWSVSRTGGDTEAFF
CDR3 DNA: TGTGCCTGGAGTGTATCCCGGACAGGGGGGGACACTGAAGCTTTCTTT
D gene: TRBD1
clone size: NA
V gene: TRBV30
J gene: TRBJ1-1

CDR3 protein: CASRLRGGTDTQYF
CDR3 DNA: TGTGCCAGCAGGTTGAGGGGGGGCACAGATACGCAGTATTTT
D gene: NA
clone size: NA
V gene: TRBV27
J gene: TRBJ2-3

CDR3 protein: CASRQMPGLADKGGSYEQYF
CDR3 DNA: TGTGCCAGCAGACAAATGCCGGGACTAGCGGATAAAGGGGGCTCCTACGAGCAGTACTTC
D gene: TRBD2
clone size: NA
V gene: TRBV4-2
J gene: TRBJ2-7

CDR3 protein: CASSSGGQRSYNEQFF
CDR3 DNA: TGTGCCAGCAGCTCCGGGGGGCAGAGATCCTACAATGAGCAGTTCTTC
D gene: NA
clone size: NA
V gene: TRBV11-2
J gene: TRBJ2-1

CDR3 protein: CASSWTGSLNQPQHF
CDR3 DNA: TGTGCCAGCAGTTGGACAGGGTCCCTCAATCAGCCCCAGCATTTT
D gene: TRBD1
clone size: NA
V gene: TRBV27
J gene: TRBJ1-5

CDR3 protein: CASSDPGRRNTEAFF
CDR3 DNA: TGTGCCAGCAGTGACCCAGGGCGGAGGAACACTGAAGCTTTCTTT
D gene: NA
clone size: NA
V gene: TRBV6-1
J gene: TRBJ1-1

CDR3 protein: CASRSTGYNEQFF
CDR3 DNA: TGTGCCAGCAGGTCGACAGGGTACAATGAGCAGTTCTTC
D gene: TRBD1
clone size: NA
V gene: TRBV2
J gene: TRBJ2-1

CDR3 protein: CASSYSLGAGSEKLFF
CDR3 DNA: TGTGCCAGCAGTTACTCTTTGGGGGCAGGGAGTGAAAAACTGTTTTTT
D gene: NA
clone size: NA
V gene: TRBV6-5
J gene: TRBJ1-4

CDR3 protein: CASSSTRRQSSYNSPLHF
CDR3 DNA: TGTGCCAGCAGTTCTACTCGCAGACAGAGCTCCTATAATTCACCCCTCCACTTT
D gene: NA
clone size: NA
V gene: TRBV28
J gene: TRBJ1-6

CDR3 protein: CASRPQTGYEQYF
CDR3 DNA: TGTGCCAGCAGACCGCAGACAGGCTACGAGCAGTACTTC
D gene: NA
clone size: NA
V gene: TRBV6-6
J gene: TRBJ2-7

CDR3 protein: CATGNYEQYF
CDR3 DNA: TGTGCCACCGGAAACTACGAGCAGTACTTC
D gene: NA
clone size: NA
V gene: TRBV28
J gene: TRBJ2-7

CDR3 protein: CASSPRGGGETQYF
CDR3 DNA: TGTGCCAGCAGCCCCCGGGGGGGCGGGGAGACCCAGTACTTC
D gene: TRBD2
clone size: NA
V gene: TRBV7-7
J gene: TRBJ2-5

CDR3 protein: CAWRQGSGTDTQYF
CDR3 DNA: TGTGCCTGGAGACAGGGAAGTGGCACAGATACGCAGTATTTT
D gene: NA
clone size: NA
V gene: TRBV30
J gene: TRBJ2-3

CDR3 protein: CASSFATNSPLHF
CDR3 DNA: TGTGCCAGCAGTTTCGCGACTAATTCACCCCTCCACTTT
D gene: NA
clone size: once
V gene: TRBV12-3/TRBV12-4
J gene: TRBJ1-6

CDR3 protein: CASSTIQGFSYEQYF
CDR3 DNA: TGTGCCAGCAGTACTATACAGGGATTCTCCTACGAGCAGTACTTC
D gene: NA
clone size: NA
V gene: TRBV28
J gene: TRBJ2-7

CDR3 protein: CASSYVSGGDGYTF
CDR3 DNA: TGTGCCAGCAGTTACGTTTCCGGGGGTGATGGCTACACCTTC
D gene: NA
clone size: NA
V gene: TRBV6-5
J gene: TRBJ1-2

CDR3 protein: CASSRLGTDGTEAFF
CDR3 DNA: TGTGCCAGCAGCCGGTTGGGGACGGACGGCACTGAAGCTTTCTTT
D gene: NA
clone size: NA
V gene: TRBV4-2
J gene: TRBJ1-1

CDR3 protein: CASQTGRGYNSPLHF
CDR3 DNA: TGTGCCAGCCAAACGGGCAGGGGGTATAATTCACCCCTCCACTTT
D gene: TRBD1
clone size: NA
V gene: TRBV27
J gene: TRBJ1-6

CDR3 protein: CASRTAMGTEAFF
CDR3 DNA: TGTGCCAGCAGGACCGCTATGGGGACTGAAGCTTTCTTT
D gene: NA
clone size: NA
V gene: TRBV5-4
J gene: TRBJ1-1

CDR3 protein: CASSQLGQDHEQFF
CDR3 DNA: TGCGCCAGCAGTCAATTGGGACAGGATCATGAGCAGTTCTTC
D gene: TRBD1
clone size: NA
V gene: TRBV23-1
J gene: TRBJ2-1

CDR3 protein: CASSQDWGRGNTEAFF
CDR3 DNA: TGTGCCAGCAGCCAAGATTGGGGACGAGGGAACACTGAAGCTTTCTTT
D gene: NA
clone size: NA
V gene: TRBV14
J gene: TRBJ1-1

CDR3 protein: CASSFGTGAKNIQYF
CDR3 DNA: TGTGCCAGCAGCTTTGGGACAGGGGCCAAAAACATTCAGTACTTC
D gene: TRBD1
clone size: NA
V gene: TRBV11-3
J gene: TRBJ2-4

CDR3 protein: CASSLESGAGANVLTF
CDR3 DNA: TGCGCCAGCAGCTTGGAATCCGGTGCTGGGGCCAACGTCCTGACTTTC
D gene: NA
clone size: NA
V gene: TRBV5-1
J gene: TRBJ2-6

CDR3 protein: CASSRTGTSGAFF
CDR3 DNA: TGTGCCAGCAGCCGGACCGGGACTTCCGGAGCTTTCTTT
D gene: NA
clone size: NA
V gene: TRBV7-9
J gene: TRBJ1-1

CDR3 protein: CASLGGMNTGELFF
CDR3 DNA: TGCGCCAGCTTGGGCGGGATGAACACCGGGGAGCTGTTTTTT
D gene: NA
clone size: NA
V gene: TRBV10-2
J gene: TRBJ2-2

CDR3 protein: CASSGDRAEQYF
CDR3 DNA: TGCGCCAGCAGCGGGGACAGGGCCGAGCAGTACTTC
D gene: TRBD1
clone size: NA
V gene: TRBV5-1
J gene: TRBJ2-7

CDR3 protein: CASSLGLAAYNEQFF
CDR3 DNA: TGTGCCAGCAGCTTGGGCCTAGCGGCCTACAATGAGCAGTTCTTC
D gene: TRBD2
clone size: once
V gene: TRBV5-4
J gene: TRBJ2-1